This T cell receptor beta chain comes out of a study of cytomegalovirus exposure and HLA in healthy donors. J lost 4 bases, V lost 3 bases, and 11 bases had no gene match. The CDR3 consists of 16 residues. Germline loops: CDR1 SGHRS, CDR2 YFSETQ. Notes on the study in general: Relative to equally common others, HLA-associated TCR beta chains showed greater clonal expansion in a later analysis. In a later analysis, donors in an Asian-associated ancestry cluster reportedly had fewer N-insertions in productive TCRs than the cohort mean. Data from an earlier analysis indicated that most TCR beta V segments were productive either about 87% or about 30% of the time.

As for this clone: Its antigen is as yet unknown.

Donors likely had unrecorded immune exposures despite being nominally healthy when sampled. Amplification used 60 Vbeta primers and 13 Jbeta primers. Sequenced by immunoSEQ multiplex PCR; TCRdb stores in-frame clones only, minus some. This repertoire shows around 20,000 clones, 70% to 85% found once; its top ten account for 20% to 25%. The sequence derives from a human donor in good health. This chain links TRBV5-1 with TRBJ2-3; 7 nucleotides match TRBD1. Material: PBMCs. The CDR3 nucleotides are TGCGCCAGCAGCTCTACCGACAGGGCGGTCGCAGATACGCAGTATTTT. Translation: CASSSTDRAVADTQYF.